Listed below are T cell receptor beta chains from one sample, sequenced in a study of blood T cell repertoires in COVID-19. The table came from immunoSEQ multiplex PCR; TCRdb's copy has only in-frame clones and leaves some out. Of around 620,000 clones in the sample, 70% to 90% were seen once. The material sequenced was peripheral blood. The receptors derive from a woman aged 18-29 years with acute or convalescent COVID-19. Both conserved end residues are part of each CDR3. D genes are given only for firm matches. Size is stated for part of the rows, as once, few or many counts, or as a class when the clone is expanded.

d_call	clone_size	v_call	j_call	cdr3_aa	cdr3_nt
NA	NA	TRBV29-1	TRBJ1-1	CSVEDLITSQGITEAFF	TGCAGCGTTGAAGATCTTATAACATCACAGGGAATAACTGAAGCTTTCTTT
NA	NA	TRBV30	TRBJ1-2	CACLGLQGYGYTF	TGTGCCTGCCTGGGGCTTCAGGGCTATGGCTACACCTTC
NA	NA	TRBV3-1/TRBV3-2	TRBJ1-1	CASSRGRGSNTEAFF	TGTGCCAGCAGTCGTGGCAGAGGATCGAACACTGAAGCTTTCTTT
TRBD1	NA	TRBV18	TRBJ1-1	CASSPQTGGTSNTEAFF	TGTGCCAGCTCACCTCAGACAGGGGGAACTTCGAACACTGAAGCTTTCTTT
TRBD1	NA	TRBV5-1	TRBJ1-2	CASSFGTGGVHYGYTF	TGCGCCAGCAGCTTTGGGACAGGGGGCGTTCACTATGGCTACACCTTC
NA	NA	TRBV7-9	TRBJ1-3	CASSLFLGPGDTIYF	TGTGCCAGCAGCTTATTTTTAGGCCCAGGGGACACCATATATTTT
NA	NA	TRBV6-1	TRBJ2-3	CASSEALALSTDTQYF	TGTGCCAGCAGTGAAGCGCTAGCACTTAGCACAGATACGCAGTATTTT
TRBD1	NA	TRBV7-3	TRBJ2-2	CASSLNNGQGALTGELFF	TGTGCCAGCAGCTTAAATAACGGACAGGGGGCATTGACCGGGGAGCTGTTTTTT
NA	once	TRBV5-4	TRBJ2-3	CASSLGHRTDTQYF	TGTGCCAGCAGCTTGGGACACCGCACAGATACGCAGTATTTT
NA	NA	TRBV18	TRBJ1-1	CASSSRLQGITEAFF	TGTGCCAGCTCTTCCCGCTTACAGGGTATCACTGAAGCTTTCTTT
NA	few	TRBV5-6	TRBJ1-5	CASSLSGDPNQPQHF	TGTGCCAGCAGCTTATCGGGAGATCCCAATCAGCCCCAGCATTTT
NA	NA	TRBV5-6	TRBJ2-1	CASSTSSNEQFF	TGTGCCAGCTCCACTTCTAGTAATGAGCAGTTCTTC
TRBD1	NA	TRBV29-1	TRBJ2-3	CSVVWTGRRDTQYF	TGCAGCGTTGTTTGGACAGGGAGGAGGGATACGCAGTATTTT
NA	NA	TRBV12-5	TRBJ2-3	CASGLSGTRGTQYF	TGTGCTAGTGGTTTGAGCGGGACAAGGGGAACGCAGTATTTT
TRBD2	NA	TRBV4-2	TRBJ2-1	CASSQEFSGGAPEQFF	TGTGCCAGCAGCCAAGAGTTTAGCGGGGGGGCGCCTGAGCAGTTCTTC
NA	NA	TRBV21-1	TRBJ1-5	CASSKREGAGGFGNQPQHF	TGTGCCAGCAGCAAAAGAGAAGGGGCAGGGGGGTTTGGCAATCAGCCCCAGCATTTT
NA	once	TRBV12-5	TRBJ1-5	CASGFSRAGNQPQHF	TGTGCTAGTGGTTTCTCCAGGGCCGGCAATCAGCCCCAGCATTTT
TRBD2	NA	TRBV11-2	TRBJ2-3	CASIPLAGGKSDTQYF	TGTGCCAGCATCCCCCTAGCGGGGGGTAAATCAGATACGCAGTATTTT
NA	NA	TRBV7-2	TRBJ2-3	CASSLARASDTQYF	TGTGCCAGCAGCTTAGCGCGGGCATCCGATACGCAGTATTTT
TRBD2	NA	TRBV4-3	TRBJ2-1	CASSPTIPLANEQFF	TGCGCCAGCAGCCCCACCATACCACTAGCGAATGAGCAGTTCTTC
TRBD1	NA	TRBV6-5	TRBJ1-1	CASRDRSEAFF	TGTGCCAGCAGGGACAGGTCGGAAGCTTTCTTT
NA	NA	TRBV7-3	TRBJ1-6	CASSLGSYNSPLHF	TGTGCCAGCAGCTTGGGCAGCTATAATTCACCCCTCCACTTT
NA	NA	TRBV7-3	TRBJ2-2	CASSYSNTGELFF	TGTGCCAGCAGCTATAGTAACACCGGGGAGCTGTTTTTT
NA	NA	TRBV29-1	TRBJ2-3	CSVAPRTDTQYF	TGCAGCGTTGCCCCTCGCACAGATACGCAGTATTTT
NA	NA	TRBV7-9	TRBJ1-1	CASSLAGAENTEAFF	TGTGCCAGCAGCTTAGCGGGGGCAGAGAACACTGAAGCTTTCTTT
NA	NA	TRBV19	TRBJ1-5	CASSIQFQPQHF	TGTGCCAGTAGTATACAGTTCCAGCCCCAGCATTTT
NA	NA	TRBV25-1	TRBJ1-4	CASREQLKEKLFF	TGTGCCAGCAGGGAGCAGCTTAAGGAAAAACTGTTTTTT
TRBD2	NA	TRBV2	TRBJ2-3	CASSLAGGTDTQYF	TGTGCCAGCAGTCTAGCGGGGGGAACAGATACGCAGTATTTT
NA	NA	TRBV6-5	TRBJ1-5	CASSYSAGNQPQHF	TGTGCCAGCAGTTACTCGGCAGGGAATCAGCCCCAGCATTTT
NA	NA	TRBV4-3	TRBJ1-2	CASSQDPGQGGYGYTF	TGCGCCAGCAGCCAAGATCCGGGCCAGGGTGGCTATGGCTACACCTTC
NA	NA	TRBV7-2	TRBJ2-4	CASSTTGLAKNIQYF	TGTGCCAGCAGCACAACGGGTCTAGCCAAAAACATTCAGTACTTC
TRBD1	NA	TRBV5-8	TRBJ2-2	CASSLLTGANTGELFF	TGTGCCAGCAGCCTACTGACAGGGGCCAACACCGGGGAGCTGTTTTTT
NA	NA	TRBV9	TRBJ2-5	CASSVSRVQETQYF	TGTGCCAGCAGCGTAAGTCGGGTCCAAGAGACCCAGTACTTC
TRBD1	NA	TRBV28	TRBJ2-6	CATATGGNSGANVLTF	TGTGCCACCGCGACAGGGGGCAACTCTGGGGCCAACGTCCTGACTTTC
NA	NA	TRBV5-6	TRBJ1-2	CASSGVAGRNYGYTF	TGTGCCAGCAGCGGGGTGGCGGGTCGGAACTATGGCTACACCTTC
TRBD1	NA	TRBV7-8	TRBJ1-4	CASSSGPGQPNEKLFF	TGTGCCAGCAGCTCCGGTCCGGGACAGCCTAATGAAAAACTGTTTTTT
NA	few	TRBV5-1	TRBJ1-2	CASSRLVGGDGYTF	TGCGCCAGCAGCCGCTTAGTGGGGGGAGATGGCTACACCTTC
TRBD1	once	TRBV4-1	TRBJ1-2	CASSQPHAGTGAGWHYGYTF	TGCGCCAGCAGCCAACCGCACGCGGGGACAGGCGCGGGCTGGCACTATGGCTACACCTTC
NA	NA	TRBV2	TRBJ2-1	CASSEERVSFF	TGTGCCAGCAGTGAAGAGAGAGTAAGTTTCTTC
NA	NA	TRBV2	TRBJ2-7	CASSYREFGYEQYF	TGTGCCAGCAGTTACAGGGAATTCGGCTACGAGCAGTACTTC
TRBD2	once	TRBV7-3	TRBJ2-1	CASSSGVAGDNEQFF	TGTGCCAGCAGCTCTGGGGTAGCGGGGGACAATGAGCAGTTCTTC
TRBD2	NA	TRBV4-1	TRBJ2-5	CASSGGAGAWGETQYF	TGCGCCAGCAGCGGGGGAGCGGGGGCCTGGGGGGAGACCCAGTACTTC
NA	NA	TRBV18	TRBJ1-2	CASSPSGFGYTF	TGTGCCAGCTCACCATCAGGATTCGGCTACACCTTC
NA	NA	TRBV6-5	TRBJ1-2	CASSTTGLGWYGYTF	TGTGCCAGCAGTACGACAGGATTGGGATGGTATGGCTACACCTTC
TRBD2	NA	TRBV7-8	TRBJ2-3	CASNARLAGWTDTQYF	TGTGCCAGCAACGCAAGACTAGCGGGGTGGACAGATACGCAGTATTTT
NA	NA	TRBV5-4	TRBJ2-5	CASSPRGVETQYF	TGTGCCAGCAGCCCACGCGGGGTCGAGACCCAGTACTTC
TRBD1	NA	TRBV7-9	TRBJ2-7	CASSLAGQGEIIDYEQYF	TGTGCCAGCAGCTTAGCGGGACAGGGGGAGATTATAGACTACGAGCAGTACTTC
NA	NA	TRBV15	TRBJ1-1	CATSRDPGDTEAFF	TGTGCCACCAGCAGAGATCCAGGGGACACTGAAGCTTTCTTT
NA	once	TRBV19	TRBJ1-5	CASSSGLQPQHF	TGTGCCAGTAGTTCAGGGTTACAGCCCCAGCATTTT
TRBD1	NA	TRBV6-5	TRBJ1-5	CASSYSGGGGQPQHF	TGTGCCAGCAGTTACTCAGGGGGCGGAGGTCAGCCCCAGCATTTT
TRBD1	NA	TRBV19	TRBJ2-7	CASSPGQGPHEQYF	TGTGCCAGTAGTCCCGGACAGGGTCCCCACGAGCAGTACTTC
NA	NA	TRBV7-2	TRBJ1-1	CASSLGGLKNTEAFF	TGTGCCAGCAGCTTAGGTGGGCTTAAGAACACTGAAGCTTTCTTT